Below, 29 T cell receptor beta chains from the same sample are listed, as sequenced in a study of tissue T cells after allogeneic stem cell transplantation. Assay: immunoSEQ multiplex PCR; the TCRdb copy retains only in-frame clones and omits some. The sample carries about 26,000 clones, about 89% recorded once. Specimen: blood, collected before transplantation. The receptors originated from a male donor at least 60 years old who later had graft-versus-host disease after an allogeneic stem cell transplant.

The chain carries TRBV18 and TRBJ2-2, with TRBD1 identical over 10 bases. CDR1 and CDR2 from the germline V gene are KGHSH and LQKENI. The CDR3 is made up of 15 amino acids. V was pared by 4 bases and J by 4 bases, with 3 bases of the junction left unmatched. The CDR3 loop reads CASSRDRGTTGELFF. The CDR3 bases are TGTGCCAGCTCACGGGACAGGGGTACCACCGGGGAGCTGTTTTTT.

The gene calls are TRBV6-5 and TRBJ1-2; D gene ambiguous. CDR3 length: 14 residues. Germline-derived CDR1 and CDR2 are MNHEY and SVGAGI. V was cut by 5 bases and J by 0 bases, with 10 bases left in between. The CDR3 nucleotides read TGTGCCAGCAGTCCTATGGGTTCTAACTATGGCTACACCTTC. It yields the protein CASSPMGSNYGYTF.

V usage is TRBV7-2 and J usage is TRBJ1-2; D gene unclear. CDR3 size: 14 residues. Deletions cut 5 bases from V and 2 bases from J, with 12 bases between. In germline, CDR1 is SGHTA, CDR2 FQGNSA. The CDR3 DNA reads TGTGCCAGCAGCCTCAGCAACGGAAACTATGGCTACACCTTC. It yields the protein CASSLSNGNYGYTF.

This rearrangement joins TRBV28 to TRBJ1-2; D is undetermined. CDR1 and CDR2 from the germline V gene are MDHEN and SYDVKM. V was cut by 7 bases and J by 4 bases, with 19 bases left in between. The CDR3 is 15 amino acids. CDR3 sequence: CASTPPISYSYGYTF. CDR3 nucleotide sequence: TGTGCCAGCACCCCACCTATCAGTTACTCCTATGGCTACACCTTC.

The chain joins TRBV11-3 to TRBJ2-2; TRBD1 is a possible D gene (6 bases). Between the trimmed V and J ends, which lost 1 base and 4 bases, there was a span of 10 bases. The CDR3 sequence is 15 residues long. The germline V gene has CDR1 SGHNT and CDR2 YENEEA. CDR3 loop: CASSLGPGATGELFF. CDR3 bases: TGTGCCAGCAGCTTAGGCCCAGGGGCCACCGGGGAGCTGTTTTTT.

The chain employs TRBV7-9 and TRBJ2-5; possibly TRBD2 for D (5 bases). V lost 8 bases and J 4 bases, leaving 14 bases between the germline ends. The length of the CDR3 is 13 residues. Germline lookup yields CDR1 SEHNR and CDR2 FQNEAQ (reference sequence). In DNA, the CDR3 is TGTGCCAGCGTCCGGGGAAGCCGAGAGACCCAGTACTTC. Amino acid sequence: CASVRGSRETQYF.

The chain carries TRBV24-1 and TRBJ2-2; D possibly corresponds to TRBD2 (5 bases). This CDR3 region has 16 residues. CDR1 is KGHDR, CDR2 SFDVKD, per germline. The V gene lost 0 bases and the J gene lost 4 bases, with 11 bases spanning the gap. The CDR3 loop is CATSDLGETGTGELFF. The CDR3 DNA reads as TGTGCCACCAGTGATTTGGGGGAGACGGGCACCGGGGAGCTGTTTTTT.

This chain connects TRBV15 to TRBJ2-5; D is undetermined. This CDR3 region has 16 residues. The V end lost 3 bases, the J end lost 0 bases, and 14 bases lay between the germline ends. Germline assignment: CDR1 LNHNV and CDR2 YYDKDF (reference sequence). The CDR3 region is CATSRTLWGDQETQYF. The CDR3 nucleotides read TGTGCCACCAGCAGGACCCTATGGGGTGACCAAGAGACCCAGTACTTC.

J is TRBJ2-7 and V is TRBV25-1; D unresolved. The CDR3 sequence is 11 residues long. The V gene's germline CDR1 is MGHDK and CDR2 SYGVNS. V was trimmed by 5 bases and J by 4 bases, leaving 6 bases between them. The CDR3 sequence is CASSLQYEQYF. The CDR3, as DNA: TGTGCCAGCAGTTTACAATACGAGCAGTACTTC.

The chain has TRBV3-1 (or the pseudogene TRBV3-2) and TRBJ1-1; D gene uncertain. Between the trimmed V and J ends, which lost 1 base and 7 bases, there was a span of 13 bases. The V gene's germline CDR1 is LGHDT and CDR2 YNNKEL (reference sequence). The CDR3 spans 14 residues. CDR3 nucleotide sequence: TGTGCCAGCAGCCAAGGTGAGGGTACAAATGAAGCTTTCTTT. This encodes CASSQGEGTNEAFF.

The chain carries TRBV15 and TRBJ1-5, with D hard to call. CDR1 and CDR2 (germline): LNHNV, YYDKDF (reference sequence). Trimming pared 3 bases from V and 5 bases from J, leaving 5 bases between. This CDR3 region has 12 residues. As DNA, the CDR3 is TGTGCCACCAGCAGGTACGATCAGCCCCAGCATTTT. Encoded protein: CATSRYDQPQHF.

This chain uses TRBV6-5 with TRBJ1-1; D not resolved. The CDR3 is 12 amino acids. CDR1 and CDR2 (germline): MNHEY, SVGAGI. Trimming shortened V by 5 bases and J by 8 bases, and 12 bases separated the two germline ends. CDR3 DNA sequence: TGTGCCAGCAGTAAGAGGACCACCGAAGCTTTCTTT. Residues: CASSKRTTEAFF.

This chain uses TRBV6-5 with TRBJ1-1, with D perhaps matching TRBD1 (5 bases). Between the trimmed V and J ends, which lost 7 bases and 5 bases, there was a span of 20 bases. Germline assignment: CDR1 MNHEY and CDR2 SVGAGI. The CDR3 covers 15 residues. The DNA of the CDR3 is TGTGCCAGCACCCTCCGGGGGGGATGGCAAACTGAAGCTTTCTTT. Its protein is CASTLRGGWQTEAFF.

This clone was found once. The chain has TRBV3-1 (or the pseudogene TRBV3-2) and TRBJ1-3; a possible D gene is TRBD1 (5 bases). The V gene's germline CDR1 is LGHDT and CDR2 YNNKEL (reference sequence). Trimming took off 4 bases at V and 4 bases at J, with 14 bases between the two ends. The CDR3 extends over 15 amino acids. The CDR3 protein is CASSPHGAGGNTIYF. The CDR3 bases are TGTGCCAGCAGCCCCCATGGTGCAGGGGGAAACACCATATATTTT.

The V and J genes are TRBV10-3 and TRBJ2-7; 12 bases map to TRBD2. Germline CDR1 is ENHRY and CDR2 is SYGVKD. The V gene end was trimmed by 6 bases and the J gene end by 3 bases; junction bases not matched to a gene: 6. The CDR3 has 15 residues. The CDR3 protein is CAIRPGTSGYYEQYF. CDR3 sequence (DNA): TGTGCCATCAGACCAGGGACTAGCGGGTACTACGAGCAGTACTTC.

V and J are TRBV4-2 and TRBJ2-1; 8 bases agree with TRBD2. V lost 0 bases to trimming and J lost 5 bases; unmatched junction nucleotides: 18. CDR3 length: 20 residues. Germline assignment: CDR1 LGHNA and CDR2 YNFKEQ. CDR3 DNA sequence: TGTGCCAGCAGCCAAGAATTAGGGAGAGCGGGAGTCATTCAGCACAATGAGCAGTTCTTC. It specifies CASSQELGRAGVIQHNEQFF.

The chain couples TRBV6-5 to TRBJ2-7; 9 nucleotides agree with TRBD2. The CDR3 loop spans 15 amino acids. In germline, CDR1 is MNHEY, CDR2 SVGAGI. Trimming cost V 8 bases and J 2 bases; bases outside gene matches: 10. CDR3 nucleotide sequence: TGTGCCAGCGCCACCCCGGCTAGCGGGACCTACGAGCAGTACTTC. Protein product: CASATPASGTYEQYF.

The rearrangement joins TRBV14 to TRBJ2-7; D unclear. The CDR3 has 14 residues. Germline assignment: CDR1 SGHDN and CDR2 FVKESK. V dropped 1 base and J dropped 2 bases, with 9 bases sitting between them. CDR3 DNA sequence: TGTGCCAGCAGCCAAGTTGACGGCCCCTACGAGCAGTACTTC. This gives the protein CASSQVDGPYEQYF.

The chain has TRBV5-1 and TRBJ1-1, with D possibly being TRBD1 (5 bases). The ends were cut back, 7 bases at V and 1 base at J, with 8 bases in the middle. This CDR3 region has 12 residues. Germline assignment: CDR1 SGHRS and CDR2 YFSETQ. CDR3 sequence (DNA): TGCGCCAGCGGGGGGGGGAACACTGAAGCTTTCTTT. Translation: CASGGGNTEAFF.

This clone appeared once. The V gene is TRBV6-2 or TRBV6-3, the J gene TRBJ2-3, with 7 bases lining up with TRBD2. This CDR3 spans 19 amino acids. From germline, CDR1 is MNHEY and CDR2 SVGEGT. The V and J ends lost 0 bases and 2 bases, in that order; junction bases with no gene match: 14. CDR3 sequence: CASSYSIRLAGTFTDTQYF. CDR3 nucleotide sequence: TGTGCCAGCAGTTACTCGATCCGATTAGCGGGTACCTTCACAGATACGCAGTATTTT.

The chain joins TRBV7-2 to TRBJ2-3; D may be TRBD2 (5 bases). CDR3 length equals 16 residues. CDR1 and CDR2 (germline): SGHTA, FQGNSA. V shed 5 bases and J shed 0 bases, with 15 bases lying between them. This CDR3 reads CASSRPEGLSTDTQYF. The CDR3 nucleotides are TGTGCCAGCAGCCGCCCCGAAGGACTCAGCACAGATACGCAGTATTTT.

The sample holds one count of this clone. This chain joins TRBV30 and TRBJ1-3; D unresolved. Between the trimmed V and J ends, which lost 4 bases and 4 bases, there was a span of 11 bases. There are 13 residues in the CDR3. The germline CDR1 and CDR2 sequences are GTSNPN and SVGIG (reference sequence). The CDR3 loop reads CAWTTSLGNTIYF. The CDR3 coding sequence is TGTGCCTGGACAACCTCTCTGGGAAACACCATATATTTT.

The V call is TRBV10-3, the J call TRBJ2-1; maybe TRBD2 (6 bases). V gave up 4 bases and J gave up 6 bases, with 16 bases separating them. This CDR3 spans 15 amino acids. Germline assignment: CDR1 ENHRY and CDR2 SYGVKD. In nucleotides, the CDR3 is TGTGCCATCAGTGGGGGGGTCGGTACTATCAATGAGCAGTTCTTC. It yields the protein CAISGGVGTINEQFF.

This clone was seen once. The chain recombines TRBV5-1 with TRBJ1-3; no firm D call. V lost 2 bases, J lost 4 bases, and 13 bases lay in between. The CDR3 runs to 15 residues. Looked up from germline, CDR1 is SGHRS and CDR2 is YFSETQ. The CDR3 sequence: CASSFGRITGNTIYF. CDR3 sequence (DNA): TGCGCCAGCAGCTTCGGTCGGATTACGGGAAACACCATATATTTT.

The chain carries TRBV9 and TRBJ2-2; 9 bases agree with TRBD2. This CDR3 contains 17 residues. Unmatched junction bases numbered 9, after V lost 3 bases and J lost 3 bases. Germline V CDR1 and CDR2: SGDLS, YYNGEE. The CDR3 loop is CASSALSGGWDTGELFF. CDR3 DNA sequence: TGTGCCAGCAGCGCTCTTAGCGGGGGATGGGACACCGGGGAGCTGTTTTTT.

This chain joins TRBV18 and TRBJ1-2; D is ambiguous. Trimming stripped 2 bases from V and 7 bases from J, with 14 bases between. Germline lookup yields CDR1 KGHSH and CDR2 LQKENI. The CDR3 length is 14 residues. CDR3 sequence: CASSPSMGEGGYTF. The CDR3 DNA sequence: TGTGCCAGCTCACCATCTATGGGCGAAGGTGGCTACACCTTC.

This chain connects TRBV2 to TRBJ1-1; 8 bases line up with TRBD1. This CDR3 is built from 13 residues. The germline V gene encodes CDR1 SNHLY and CDR2 FYNNEI. The junction had 4 bases not matched to a gene; V was cut back by 5 bases and J by 5 bases. The CDR3 sequence: CASSPTGATEAFF. DNA of the CDR3: TGTGCCAGCAGTCCGACAGGGGCGACTGAAGCTTTCTTT.

The chain links TRBV6-5 to TRBJ2-3; TRBD2 aligns across 13 bases. The CDR3 runs to 15 residues. V gave up 10 bases and J gave up 6 bases; unmatched junction bases: 10. Per the germline V gene, CDR1 is MNHEY and CDR2 is SVGAGI. The CDR3 DNA follows: TGTGCCACCAAGAGGACTAGCGGGAGCAGGGATACGCAGTATTTT. This codes for CATKRTSGSRDTQYF.

This chain uses TRBV12-5 with TRBJ1-6; D is ambiguous. The CDR3 totals 12 residues. Germline-derived CDR1 and CDR2 are LGHNT and FRNRAP. V lost 7 bases and J 8 bases, leaving 9 bases between the germline ends. The CDR3 region is CASALMDSPLHF. In DNA form, the CDR3 reads TGTGCTAGTGCGCTGATGGATTCACCCCTCCACTTT.